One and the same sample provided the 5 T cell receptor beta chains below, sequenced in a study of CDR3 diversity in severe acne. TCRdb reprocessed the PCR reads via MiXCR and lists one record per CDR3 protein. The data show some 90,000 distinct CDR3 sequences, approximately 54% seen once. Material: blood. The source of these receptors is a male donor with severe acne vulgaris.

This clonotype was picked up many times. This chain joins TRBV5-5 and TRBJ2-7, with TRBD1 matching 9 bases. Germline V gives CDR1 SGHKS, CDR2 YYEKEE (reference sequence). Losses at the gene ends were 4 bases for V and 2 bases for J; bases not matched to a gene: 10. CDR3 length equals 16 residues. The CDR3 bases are TGTGCCAGCAGCCTAACCCGACAGGGGGGAACCTACGAGCAGTACTTC. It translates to CASSLTRQGGTYEQYF. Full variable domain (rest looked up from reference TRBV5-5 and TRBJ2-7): DAGVTQSPTHLIKTRGQQVTLRCSPISGHKSVSWYQQVLGQGPQFIFQYYEKEERGRGNFPDRFSARQFPNYSSELNVNALLLGDSALYLCASSLTRQGGTYEQYFGPGTRLTVT.

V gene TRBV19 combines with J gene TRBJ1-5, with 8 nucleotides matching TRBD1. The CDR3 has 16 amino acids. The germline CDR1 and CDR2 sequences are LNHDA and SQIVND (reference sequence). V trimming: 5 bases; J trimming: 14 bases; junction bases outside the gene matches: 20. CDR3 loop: CASSGATGALQHYEHF. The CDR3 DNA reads TGTGCCAGTAGTGGTGCGACAGGGGCATTGCAACACTACGAGCATTTT.

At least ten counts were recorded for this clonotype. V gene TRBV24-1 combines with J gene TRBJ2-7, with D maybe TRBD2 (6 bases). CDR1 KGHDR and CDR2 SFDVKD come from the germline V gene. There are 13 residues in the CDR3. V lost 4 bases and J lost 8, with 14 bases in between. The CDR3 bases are TGTGCCACCAGTGACCCTCTAGCGTCTCAGCAGTACGTC. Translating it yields CATSDPLASQQYV.

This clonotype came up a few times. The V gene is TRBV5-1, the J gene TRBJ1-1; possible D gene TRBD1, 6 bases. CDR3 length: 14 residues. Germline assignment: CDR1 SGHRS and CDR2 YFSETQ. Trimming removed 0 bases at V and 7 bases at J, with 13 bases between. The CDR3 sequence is CASSLEGGLFEAFF. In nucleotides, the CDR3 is TGCGCCAGCAGCTTGGAGGGGGGGCTATTTGAAGCTTTCTTT.

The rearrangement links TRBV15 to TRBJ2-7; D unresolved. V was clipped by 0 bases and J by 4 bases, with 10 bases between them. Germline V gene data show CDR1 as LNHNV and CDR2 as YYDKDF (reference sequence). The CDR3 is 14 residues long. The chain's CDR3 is CATSRDGSIYEQYF. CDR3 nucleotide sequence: TGTGCCACCAGCAGAGATGGCTCTATTTACGAGCAGTACTTC.